The 30 T cell receptor beta chains presented below share a single source sample, sequenced in a study of blood T cell repertoires in COVID-19. Using immunoSEQ multiplex PCR, the repertoire was profiled, and TCRdb retains in-frame clones only, with some absent. The table has some 51,000 clones, more than 70% seen once. Sequences were obtained from peripheral blood. The receptor source for this set is a man in his fifties or sixties with active COVID-19.

The V gene is TRBV18, the J gene TRBJ2-7; weak D call: TRBD2 (7 bases). CDR3 size: 16 residues. Deletions cut 3 bases from V and 7 bases from J, with 22 bases between. Germline lookup yields CDR1 KGHSH and CDR2 LQKENI. CDR3 in amino acids: CASSPSQRRGAGEQYF. As DNA, the CDR3 is TGTGCCAGCTCACCCTCCCAGCGACGGGGGGCAGGGGAGCAGTACTTC. The whole variable domain, filled in from reference TRBV18 and TRBJ2-7, reads NAGVMQNPRHLVRRRGQEARLRCSPMKGHSHVYWYRQLPEEGLKFMVYLQKENIIDESGMPKERFSAEFPKEGPSILRIQQVVRGDSAAYFCASSPSQRRGAGEQYFGPGTRLTVT.

This rearrangement joins TRBV7-8 to TRBJ2-5; a weak D match, TRBD2 (6 bases). There are 15 residues in the CDR3. Looked up from germline, CDR1 is SGHVS and CDR2 is FQNEAQ. Trimming left V 1 base short and J 1 base short, with 10 bases between. CDR3 loop: CASSLEASAQETQYF. In DNA form, the CDR3 reads TGTGCCAGCAGCTTAGAGGCTAGCGCCCAAGAGACCCAGTACTTC.

CDR3: CASSLGQGKNIQYF. The DNA of the CDR3 is TGTGCCAGCAGCCTCGGACAGGGTAAAAACATTCAGTACTTC. The rearrangement uses TRBV7-9 and TRBJ2-4; 8 bases match TRBD1. Germline CDR1 is SEHNR and CDR2 is FQNEAQ (reference sequence). V was clipped by 5 bases and J by 4 bases; unmatched bases: 4. There are 14 residues in the CDR3. Complete variable domain (other parts from reference TRBV7-9 and TRBJ2-4): DTGVSQNPRHKITKRGQNVTFRCDPISEHNRLYWYRQTLGQGPEFLTYFQNEAQLEKSRLLSDRFSAERPKGSFSTLEIQRTEQGDSAMYLCASSLGQGKNIQYFGAGTRLSVL.

The rearrangement uses TRBV15 and TRBJ2-1; TRBD1 agrees at 10 bases. The germline V gene has CDR1 LNHNV and CDR2 YYDKDF (reference sequence). This CDR3 has 15 amino acids. The ends lost 5 bases at V and 12 bases at J; junction bases unmatched: 13. CDR3 nucleotide sequence: TGTGCCACCAGCGTGGAGGACAGGGGGGTTATTGGGCAGTTCTTC. It encodes CATSVEDRGVIGQFF.

This rearrangement joins TRBV5-3 to TRBJ1-5, with a possible D match to TRBD1 (5 bases). TRBV5-3 is an open reading frame, and its role is uncertain. Deletions cut 1 base from V and 4 bases from J, with 15 bases between. This CDR3 spans 16 amino acids. The CDR3 loop is CARSLYDMGGNQPQHF. The CDR3 coding sequence is TGTGCCAGAAGCTTGTACGACATGGGGGGGAATCAGCCCCAGCATTTT.

The V call is TRBV29-1, the J call TRBJ2-5; 9 bases are shared with TRBD2. Per the germline V gene, CDR1 is SQVTM and CDR2 is ANQGSEA. The J segment lost 5 bases and the V segment lost 8 bases, leaving 15 bases of the junction unmatched. This CDR3 spans 15 amino acids. CDR3 sequence reads: CSPRGVAGVGETQYF. CDR3 DNA sequence: TGCAGCCCCAGGGGGGTAGCGGGAGTGGGGGAGACCCAGTACTTC.

The chain has TRBV13 and TRBJ1-1; D remains unclear. Germline values: CDR1 PRHDT, CDR2 FYEKMQ (reference sequence). The CDR3 covers 12 residues. Trimming left V 0 bases short and J 9 bases short, with 8 bases between. The CDR3 DNA sequence: TGTGCCAGCAGCTTAGGCATCCCAAAAGCTTTCTTT. This encodes CASSLGIPKAFF.

A single count supports this clone. The DNA for the CDR3 is TGTGCCAGCTCACCACAAACAGGGGAGTCGTGGGCCAAAAACATTCAGTACTTC. Its translation: CASSPQTGESWAKNIQYF. The chain uses TRBV18 and TRBJ2-4; 7 bases map to TRBD1. After removal of 1 base from V and 1 base from J, the junction contained 10 bases not matched to a gene. There are 18 residues in the CDR3. Germline V gene data show CDR1 as KGHSH and CDR2 as LQKENI.

The chain joins TRBV6-5 to TRBJ2-7; the match to TRBD1 covers 7 bases. Germline CDR1 reads MNHEY; CDR2 reads SVGAGI. V trimming: 6 bases; J trimming: 3 bases; junction bases outside the gene matches: 8. This CDR3 is built from 14 residues. The DNA of the CDR3 is TGTGCCAGCAGCTCACCTTCAGGGGGCTACGAGCAGTACTTC. Translation gives CASSSPSGGYEQYF.

This sequence joins TRBV5-4 and TRBJ2-7, with a possible D match to TRBD2 (5 bases). With 4 bases removed from V and 4 bases from J, the gap between germline ends came to 15 bases. The CDR3 loop spans 14 amino acids. Germline-derived CDR1 and CDR2 are SGHNT and YYREEE (reference sequence). CDR3 sequence: CASSLSGLTYEQYF. CDR3 nucleotide sequence: TGTGCCAGCAGCCTAAGCGGTCTTACGTACGAGCAGTACTTC.

V gene TRBV5-4 combines with J gene TRBJ2-3; 8 bases line up with TRBD1. Germline trimming cut 5 bases from V and 6 bases from J; bases unmatched to any gene: 5. Looked up from germline, CDR1 is SGHNT and CDR2 is YYREEE (reference sequence). The CDR3 sequence is 13 residues long. The CDR3 bases are TGTGCCAGCAGTACTGGACAGGGCGATACGCAGTATTTT. Its translation: CASSTGQGDTQYF.

In this sample, this clone turned up once. The rearrangement uses TRBV7-2 and TRBJ2-1, with a tentative D call TRBD1 (6 bases). The CDR3 sequence is 13 residues long. V lost 3 bases, J lost 9 bases, and 12 bases lay in between. Germline V gene lookup returns CDR1 SGHTA and CDR2 FQGNSA. The CDR3: CASSFGGRGEQFF. The CDR3, as DNA: TGTGCCAGCAGCTTTGGGGGCCGGGGTGAGCAGTTCTTC.

The chain links TRBV3-1 (or the pseudogene TRBV3-2) to TRBJ2-7; 9 nucleotides match TRBD1. There are 16 residues in the CDR3. V trimming: 0 bases; J trimming: 4 bases; junction bases outside the gene matches: 7. Germline V gives CDR1 LGHDT, CDR2 YNNKEL (reference sequence). DNA of the CDR3: TGTGCCAGCAGCCAAGACCCGTGGGGACAGGGATACGAGCAGTACTTC. It translates to CASSQDPWGQGYEQYF.

The genes are TRBV27 and TRBJ2-3; 7 bases map to TRBD2. CDR1 and CDR2 from the germline V gene are MNHEY and SMNVEV (reference sequence). The V segment lost 1 base and the J segment 2 bases; nucleotides outside the gene matches: 18. The CDR3 loop spans 20 amino acids. DNA for the CDR3: TGTGCCAGCAGTTTATATTCCCGGGGGAGGGATGGATTGGACACAGATACGCAGTATTTT. It encodes CASSLYSRGRDGLDTDTQYF.

This clone appeared once. The chain couples TRBV7-9 to TRBJ2-5, with 12 bases fitting TRBD2. Per the germline V gene, CDR1 is SEHNR and CDR2 is FQNEAQ (reference sequence). The CDR3 has 16 amino acids. With V trimmed by 5 bases and J by 1 base, 5 bases remained unmatched. The CDR3 DNA follows: TGTGCCAGCAGCCCACTGACTAGCGGGGGCCAAGAGACCCAGTACTTC. This codes for CASSPLTSGGQETQYF.

The V call is TRBV6-5, the J call TRBJ1-3; 10 bases fit TRBD1. CDR1 is MNHEY, CDR2 SVGAGI, per germline. This CDR3 comprises 15 residues. J gave up 6 bases and V 7 bases, and 9 bases lay outside the gene matches. The CDR3 DNA is TGTGCCAGCACCAGGACAGGGGGAGGAGAAAACACCATATATTTT. Amino acid sequence: CASTRTGGGENTIYF.

The rearrangement joins TRBV5-1 to TRBJ2-7; TRBD2 is a possible D gene (5 bases). The CDR3 consists of 14 residues. V lost 0 bases and J lost 7, with 14 bases in between. Per the germline V gene, CDR1 is SGHRS and CDR2 is YFSETQ. CDR3 in amino acids: CASSLESGAGEQYF. The CDR3 coding sequence is TGCGCCAGCAGCTTGGAAAGCGGTGCTGGGGAGCAGTACTTC.

This rearrangement joins TRBV7-9 to TRBJ2-5; 9 bases line up with TRBD2. The germline V gene has CDR1 SEHNR and CDR2 FQNEAQ (reference sequence). CDR3 length: 16 amino acids. Trimming at V came to 5 bases and at J to 4 bases, leaving 11 bases not matched to a gene. CDR3 in amino acids: CASSQLGGRARETQYF. The CDR3 DNA follows: TGTGCCAGCAGCCAACTGGGCGGGAGGGCCCGAGAGACCCAGTACTTC.

The chain couples TRBV28 to TRBJ1-2; D may be TRBD1 (5 bases). The CDR3 has 12 amino acids. Trimming left V 7 bases short and J 4 bases short, with 10 bases between. Per the germline V gene, CDR1 is MDHEN and CDR2 is SYDVKM. This CDR3 reads CASTGGSYGYTF. Written as DNA, the CDR3 is TGTGCCAGCACGGGGGGAAGCTATGGCTACACCTTC.

The chain employs TRBV11-2 and TRBJ2-6; D is unresolved. V was shortened by 3 bases and J by 3 bases, with 15 bases between the two germline ends. The germline gives CDR1 SGHAT, CDR2 FQNNGV. The CDR3 consists of 17 residues. The CDR3 region has the DNA TGTGCCAGCAGCTTCGGTTGGAGCCAATATGGGGCCAACGTCCTGACTTTC. Translation gives CASSFGWSQYGANVLTF.

The chain joins TRBV18 to TRBJ1-2, with TRBD1 matching 7 bases. The V gene's germline CDR1 is KGHSH and CDR2 LQKENI. This CDR3 spans 16 amino acids. The J segment lost 4 bases and the V segment lost 2 bases, leaving 10 bases of the junction unmatched. The CDR3 region has the DNA TGTGCCAGCTCACCATCAAGACAGGGTGACGGCTATGGCTACACCTTC. This gives the protein CASSPSRQGDGYGYTF.

This clone was seen a few times. This chain links TRBV4-2 with TRBJ1-5; TRBD1 is a possible D gene (6 bases). Per the germline V gene, CDR1 is LGHNA and CDR2 is YNFKEQ. Trimming took off 1 base at V and 0 bases at J, with 13 bases between the two ends. The CDR3 spans 17 residues. The CDR3 nucleotides are TGTGCCAGCAGCCAAGCGGTAACAGGGAGTAGCAATCAGCCCCAGCATTTT. It codes for CASSQAVTGSSNQPQHF.

This clone was observed once. The rearrangement uses TRBV24-1 and TRBJ1-2, with 8 bases fitting TRBD1. Germline V gene data show CDR1 as KGHDR and CDR2 as SFDVKD. The CDR3 consists of 13 residues. V lost 5 bases to trimming and J lost 8 bases; unmatched junction nucleotides: 6. The CDR3 spells CATSAPRGRGYTF. The CDR3 nucleotides read TGTGCCACCAGTGCTCCCAGGGGGCGAGGCTACACCTTC.

The chain employs TRBV19 and TRBJ2-5, with D possibly matching TRBD1 (5 bases). In germline, CDR1 is LNHDA, CDR2 SQIVND (reference sequence). This CDR3 region has 13 residues. The V end lost 6 bases, the J end lost 5 bases, and 13 bases lay between the germline ends. CDR3 region: CASRAGSGETQYF. The DNA for the CDR3 is TGTGCCAGTAGGGCAGGGTCAGGGGAGACCCAGTACTTC. Complete variable domain (other parts from reference TRBV19 and TRBJ2-5): DGGITQSPKYLFRKEGQNVTLSCEQNLNHDAMYWYRQDPGQGLRLIYYSQIVNDFQKGDIAEGYSVSREKKESFPLTVTSAQKNPTAFYLCASRAGSGETQYFGPGTRLLVL.

In DNA form, the CDR3 reads TGCGCCAGCAGCTTGCTTCAGGGTGGTCAGCCCCAGCATTTT. Protein: CASSLLQGGQPQHF. This rearrangement joins TRBV5-1 to TRBJ1-5, with D tentatively TRBD1 (5 bases). V was shortened by 1 base and J by 6 bases, with 11 bases between the two germline ends. Per the germline V gene, CDR1 is SGHRS and CDR2 is YFSETQ. The CDR3 sequence is 14 residues long. The full variable domain, its missing parts supplied by reference TRBV5-1 and TRBJ1-5, is KAGVTQTPRYLIKTRGQQVTLSCSPISGHRSVSWYQQTPGQGLQFLFEYFSETQRNKGNFPGRFSGRQFSNSRSEMNVSTLELGDSALYLCASSLLQGGQPQHFGDGTRLSIL.

This CDR3 is CASSQVPDSDYEQYF. The CDR3 DNA is TGTGCCAGCAGCCAAGTCCCGGACAGCGACTACGAGCAGTACTTC. The chain carries TRBV3-1 (or the pseudogene TRBV3-2) and TRBJ2-7; D may be TRBD1 (6 bases). From germline, CDR1 is LGHDT and CDR2 YNNKEL (reference sequence). This CDR3 has 15 residues. V dropped 1 base and J dropped 3 bases, with 13 bases sitting between them.

The rearrangement joins TRBV5-1 to TRBJ2-3, with unresolved D. CDR3 length equals 14 residues. In germline, CDR1 is SGHRS, CDR2 YFSETQ. Trimming stripped 0 bases from V and 2 bases from J, with 7 bases between. CDR3 coding DNA: TGCGCCAGCAGCTTGGCGCGGCCCACAGATACGCAGTATTTT. Translating gives CASSLARPTDTQYF.

The chain uses TRBV7-2 and TRBJ1-2; D unclear. V lost 2 bases to trimming and J lost 3 bases, with 7 bases between them. Per germline, CDR1 SGHTA and CDR2 FQGNSA. CDR3 length: 13 amino acids. The CDR3 DNA follows: TGTGCCAGCAGCTTATCGGGTGACTATGGCTACACCTTC. Its translation: CASSLSGDYGYTF.

The chain combines TRBV6-4 with TRBJ2-7; TRBD1 might be the D (5 bases). CDR3 length: 16 amino acids. The ends were cut back, 2 bases at V and 0 bases at J, with 14 bases in the middle. CDR1 is MRHNA and CDR2 is SNTAGT in the germline V gene. CDR3 sequence reads: CASSDGAGSFSYEQYF. As DNA, the CDR3 is TGTGCCAGCAGTGACGGGGCAGGGTCCTTCTCCTACGAGCAGTACTTC.

The gene calls are TRBV27 and TRBJ1-2, with 9 bases lining up with TRBD1. Germline V CDR1 and CDR2: MNHEY, SMNVEV (reference sequence). The CDR3 contains 13 residues. V lost 4 bases, J lost 8 bases, and 5 bases stayed unmatched. The CDR3 sequence is CASSSQGARGYTF. The CDR3 nucleotides read TGTGCCAGCAGTTCACAGGGGGCGCGGGGCTACACCTTC.